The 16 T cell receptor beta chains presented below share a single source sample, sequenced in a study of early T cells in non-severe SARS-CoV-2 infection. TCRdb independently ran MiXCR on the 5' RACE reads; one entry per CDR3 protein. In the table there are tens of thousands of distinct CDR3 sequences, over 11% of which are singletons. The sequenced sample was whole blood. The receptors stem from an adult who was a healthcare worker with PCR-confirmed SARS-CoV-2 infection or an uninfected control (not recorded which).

For the CDR3, the DNA is TGTGCCTCCGGACAGGGGGAAGAGACCCAGTACTTC. Protein: CASGQGEETQYF. The V call is TRBV27, the J call TRBJ2-5; 10 bases align to TRBD1. CDR1 MNHEY and CDR2 SMNVEV come from the germline V gene (reference sequence). V lost 11 bases to trimming and J lost 3 bases; unmatched junction nucleotides: 3. This CDR3 comprises 12 residues.

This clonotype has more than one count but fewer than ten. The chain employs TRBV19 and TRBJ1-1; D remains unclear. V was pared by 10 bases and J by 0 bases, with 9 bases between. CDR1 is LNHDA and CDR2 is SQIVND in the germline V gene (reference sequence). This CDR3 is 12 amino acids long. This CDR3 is CATRFMNTEAFF. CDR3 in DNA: TGTGCCACCAGGTTCATGAACACTGAAGCTTTCTTT.

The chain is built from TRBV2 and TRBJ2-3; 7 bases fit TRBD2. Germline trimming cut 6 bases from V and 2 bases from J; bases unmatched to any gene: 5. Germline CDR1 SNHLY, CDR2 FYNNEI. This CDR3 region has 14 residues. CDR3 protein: CASSGGTLTDTQYF. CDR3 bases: TGTGCCAGCAGCGGGGGGACCCTCACAGATACGCAGTATTTT.

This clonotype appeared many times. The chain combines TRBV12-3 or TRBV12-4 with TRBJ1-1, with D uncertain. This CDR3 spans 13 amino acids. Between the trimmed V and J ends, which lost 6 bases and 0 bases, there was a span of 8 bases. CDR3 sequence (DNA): TGTGCCAGCAGGAGTCTCCTGAACACTGAAGCTTTCTTT. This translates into CASRSLLNTEAFF.

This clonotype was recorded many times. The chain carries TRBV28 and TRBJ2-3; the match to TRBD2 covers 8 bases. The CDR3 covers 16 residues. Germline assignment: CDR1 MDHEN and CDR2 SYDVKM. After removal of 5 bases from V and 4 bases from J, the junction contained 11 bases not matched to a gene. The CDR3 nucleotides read TGTGCCAGCAGTCCCACGTTCCTAGCGGGCCCAGATACGCAGTATTTT. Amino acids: CASSPTFLAGPDTQYF.

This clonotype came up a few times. In DNA form, the CDR3 reads TGTGCCAGCAGCCCCCCCCGACTAGCGGGAGGGAATGAGCAGTTCTTC. Translating gives CASSPPRLAGGNEQFF. V usage is TRBV5-4 and J usage is TRBJ2-1, with 14 bases that match TRBD2. The germline CDR1 and CDR2 sequences are SGHNT and YYREEE (reference sequence). V was pared by 4 bases and J by 7 bases, with 7 bases of the junction left unmatched. This CDR3 region has 16 residues.

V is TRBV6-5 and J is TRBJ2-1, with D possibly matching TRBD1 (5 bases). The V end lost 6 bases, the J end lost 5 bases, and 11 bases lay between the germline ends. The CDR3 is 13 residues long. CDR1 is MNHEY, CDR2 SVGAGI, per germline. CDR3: CASSQRTHNEQFF. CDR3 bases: TGTGCCAGCAGCCAGAGGACACACAATGAGCAGTTCTTC.

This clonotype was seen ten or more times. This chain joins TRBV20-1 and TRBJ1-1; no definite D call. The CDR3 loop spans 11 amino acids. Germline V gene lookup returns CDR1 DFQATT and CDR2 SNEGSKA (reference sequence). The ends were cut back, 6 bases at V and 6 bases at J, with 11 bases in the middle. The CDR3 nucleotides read TGCAGTGCCGCCCCAATCGCTGAAGCTTTCTTT. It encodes CSAAPIAEAFF.

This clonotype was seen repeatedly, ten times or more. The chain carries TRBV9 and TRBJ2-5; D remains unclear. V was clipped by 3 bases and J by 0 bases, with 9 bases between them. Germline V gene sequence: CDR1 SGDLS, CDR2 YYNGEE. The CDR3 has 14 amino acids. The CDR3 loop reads CASSASNNQETQYF. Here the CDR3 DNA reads TGTGCCAGCAGCGCCAGTAACAACCAAGAGACCCAGTACTTC. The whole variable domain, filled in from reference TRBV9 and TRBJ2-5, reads DSGVTQTPKHLITATGQRVTLRCSPRSGDLSVYWYQQSLDQGLQFLIQYYNGEERAKGNILERFSAQQFPDLHSELNLSSLELGDSALYFCASSASNNQETQYFGPGTRLLVL.

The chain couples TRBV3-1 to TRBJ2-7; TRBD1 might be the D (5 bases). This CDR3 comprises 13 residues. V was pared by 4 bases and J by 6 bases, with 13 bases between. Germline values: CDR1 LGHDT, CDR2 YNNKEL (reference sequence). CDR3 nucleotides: TGTGCCAGCAGCCGAGGAAGGGGTACCGAGCAGTACTTC. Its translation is CASSRGRGTEQYF.

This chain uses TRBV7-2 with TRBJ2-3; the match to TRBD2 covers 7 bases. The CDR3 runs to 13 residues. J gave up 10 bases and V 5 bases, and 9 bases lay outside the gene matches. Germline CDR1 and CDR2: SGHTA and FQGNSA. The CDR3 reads CASSALLAEPQYF. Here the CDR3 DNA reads TGTGCCAGCAGCGCCCTGCTAGCGGAGCCGCAGTATTTT.

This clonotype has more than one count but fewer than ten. CDR3 amino acids: CSVVGGEDYGYTF. The DNA for the CDR3 is TGCAGCGTTGTAGGGGGCGAGGACTATGGCTACACCTTC. The gene calls are TRBV29-1 and TRBJ1-2, with TRBD1 matching over 7 bases. From germline, CDR1 is SQVTM and CDR2 ANQGSEA. Losses at the gene ends were 4 bases for V and 3 bases for J; bases not matched to a gene: 5. The CDR3 has 13 residues.

CDR3 in DNA: TGTGCCAGCAGCTCCCTATCCGGGACAGTCCCTAACTATGGCTACACCTTC. Amino acid sequence: CASSSLSGTVPNYGYTF. The V call is TRBV5-5, the J call TRBJ1-2; 7 bases align to TRBD1. V was clipped by 3 bases and J by 0 bases; unmatched bases: 11. This CDR3 contains 17 residues. Germline loops: CDR1 SGHKS, CDR2 YYEKEE (reference sequence).

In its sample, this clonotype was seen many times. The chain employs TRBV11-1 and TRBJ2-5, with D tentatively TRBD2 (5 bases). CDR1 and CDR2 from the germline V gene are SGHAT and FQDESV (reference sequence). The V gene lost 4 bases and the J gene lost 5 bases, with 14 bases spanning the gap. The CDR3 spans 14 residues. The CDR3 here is CASSSPAREETQYF. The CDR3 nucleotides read TGTGCCAGCAGCTCCCCGGCTAGGGAGGAGACCCAGTACTTC.

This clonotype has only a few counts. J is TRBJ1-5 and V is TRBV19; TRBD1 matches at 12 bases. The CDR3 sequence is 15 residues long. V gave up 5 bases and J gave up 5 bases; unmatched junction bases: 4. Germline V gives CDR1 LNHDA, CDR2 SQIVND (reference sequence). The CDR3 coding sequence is TGTGCCAGTAGTGGGACAGGGGGCGTATATCAGCCCCAGCATTTT. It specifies CASSGTGGVYQPQHF. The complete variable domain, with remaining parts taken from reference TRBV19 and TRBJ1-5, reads DGGITQSPKYLFRKEGQNVTLSCEQNLNHDAMYWYRQDPGQGLRLIYYSQIVNDFQKGDIAEGYSVSREKKESFPLTVTSAQKNPTAFYLCASSGTGGVYQPQHFGDGTRLSIL.

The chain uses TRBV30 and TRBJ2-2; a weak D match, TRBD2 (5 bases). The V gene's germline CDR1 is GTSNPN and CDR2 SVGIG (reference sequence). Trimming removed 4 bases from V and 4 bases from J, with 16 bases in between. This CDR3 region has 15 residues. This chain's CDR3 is CAWNGHRRPTGELFF. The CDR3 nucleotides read TGTGCCTGGAACGGTCATAGGAGGCCCACCGGGGAGCTGTTTTTT.